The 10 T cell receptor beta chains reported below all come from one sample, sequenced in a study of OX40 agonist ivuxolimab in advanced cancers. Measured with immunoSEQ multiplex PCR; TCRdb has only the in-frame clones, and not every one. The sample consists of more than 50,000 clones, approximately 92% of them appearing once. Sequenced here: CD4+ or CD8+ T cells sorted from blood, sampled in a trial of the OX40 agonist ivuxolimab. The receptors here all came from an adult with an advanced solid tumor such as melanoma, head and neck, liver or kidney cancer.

In nucleotides, the CDR3 is TGTGCCAGCAGCCACGAGTCTACCGTCTACAATGAGCAGTTCTTC. It specifies CASSHESTVYNEQFF. The chain uses TRBV7-9 and TRBJ2-1, with unresolved D. The CDR3 has 15 residues. V lost 5 bases, J lost 3 bases, and 14 bases lay in between. Germline V gene data show CDR1 as SEHNR and CDR2 as FQNEAQ (reference sequence).

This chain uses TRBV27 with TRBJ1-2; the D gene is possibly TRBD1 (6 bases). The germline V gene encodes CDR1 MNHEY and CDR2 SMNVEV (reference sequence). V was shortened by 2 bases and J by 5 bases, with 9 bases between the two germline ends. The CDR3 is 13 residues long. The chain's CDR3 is CASSLRGLYGYTF. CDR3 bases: TGTGCCAGCAGTTTACGGGGGCTGTATGGCTACACCTTC.

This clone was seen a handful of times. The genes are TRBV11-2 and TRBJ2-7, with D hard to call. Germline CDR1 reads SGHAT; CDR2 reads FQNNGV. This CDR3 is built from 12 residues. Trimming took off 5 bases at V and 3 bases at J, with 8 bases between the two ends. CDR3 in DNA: TGTGCCAGCAGCCCCGACGGCTACGAGCAGTACTTC. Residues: CASSPDGYEQYF. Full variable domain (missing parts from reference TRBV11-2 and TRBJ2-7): EAGVAQSPRYKIIEKRQSVAFWCNPISGHATLYWYQQILGQGPKLLIQFQNNGVVDDSQLPKDRFSAERLKGVDSTLKIQPAKLEDSAVYLCASSPDGYEQYFGPGTRLTVT.

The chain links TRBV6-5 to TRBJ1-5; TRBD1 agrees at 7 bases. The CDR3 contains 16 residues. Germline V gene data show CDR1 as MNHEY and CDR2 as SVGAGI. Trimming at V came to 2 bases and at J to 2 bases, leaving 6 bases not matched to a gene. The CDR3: CASSYDRQGGNQPQHF. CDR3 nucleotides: TGTGCCAGCAGTTACGACAGACAGGGAGGCAATCAGCCCCAGCATTTT.

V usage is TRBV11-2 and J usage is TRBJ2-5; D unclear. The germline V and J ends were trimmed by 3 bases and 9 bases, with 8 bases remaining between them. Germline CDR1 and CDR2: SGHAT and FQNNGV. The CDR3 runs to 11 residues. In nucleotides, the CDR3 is TGTGCCAGCAGCTTCTCAGAAGCCCAGTACTTC. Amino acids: CASSFSEAQYF.

The CDR3 reads CASSPTSGSSDTQYF. As DNA, the CDR3 is TGTGCCAGCAGCCCCACTAGCGGGAGCTCAGATACGCAGTATTTT. The chain links TRBV7-9 to TRBJ2-3; 11 bases match TRBD2. The trim removed 5 bases at V and 4 bases at J, leaving 5 bases unmatched. The CDR3 consists of 15 residues. The germline V gene has CDR1 SEHNR and CDR2 FQNEAQ (reference sequence).

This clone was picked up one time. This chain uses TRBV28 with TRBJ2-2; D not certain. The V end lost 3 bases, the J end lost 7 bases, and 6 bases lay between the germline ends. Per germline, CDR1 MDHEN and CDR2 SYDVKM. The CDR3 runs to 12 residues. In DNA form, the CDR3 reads TGTGCCAGCAGTTTCGCGTACGGGGAGCTGTTTTTT. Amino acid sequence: CASSFAYGELFF.

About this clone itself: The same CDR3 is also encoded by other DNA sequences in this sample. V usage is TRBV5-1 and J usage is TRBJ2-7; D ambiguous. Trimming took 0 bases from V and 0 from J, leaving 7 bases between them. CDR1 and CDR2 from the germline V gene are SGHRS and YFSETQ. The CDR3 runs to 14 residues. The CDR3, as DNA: TGCGCCAGCAGCTTGGTAGGCAGCTCCTACGAGCAGTACTTC. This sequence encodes CASSLVGSSYEQYF.

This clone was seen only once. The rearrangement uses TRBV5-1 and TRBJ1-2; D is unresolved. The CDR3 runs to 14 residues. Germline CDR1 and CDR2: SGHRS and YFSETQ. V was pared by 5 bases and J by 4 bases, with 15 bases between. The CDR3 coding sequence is TGCGCCAGCAGGCCTGACGGGTTAGGCTATGGCTACACCTTC. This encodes CASRPDGLGYGYTF.

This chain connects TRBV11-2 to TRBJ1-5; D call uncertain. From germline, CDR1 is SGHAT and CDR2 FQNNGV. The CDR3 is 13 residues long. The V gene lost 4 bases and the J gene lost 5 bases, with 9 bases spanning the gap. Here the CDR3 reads CASSYGYDQPQHF. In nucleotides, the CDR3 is TGTGCCAGCAGCTATGGGTACGATCAGCCCCAGCATTTT.